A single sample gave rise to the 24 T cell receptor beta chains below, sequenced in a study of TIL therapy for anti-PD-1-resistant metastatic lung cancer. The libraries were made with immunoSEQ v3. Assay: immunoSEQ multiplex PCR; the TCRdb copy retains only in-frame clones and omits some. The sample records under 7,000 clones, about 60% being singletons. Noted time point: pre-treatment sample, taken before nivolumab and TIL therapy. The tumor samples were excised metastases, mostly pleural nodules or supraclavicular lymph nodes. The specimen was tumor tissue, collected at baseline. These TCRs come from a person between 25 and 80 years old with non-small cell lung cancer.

The DNA of the CDR3 is TGTGCCAGCAGCTTACCCGACAGGGGAAATCAGCCCCAGCATTTT. This encodes CASSLPDRGNQPQHF. This chain uses TRBV28 with TRBJ1-5; 8 nucleotides align to TRBD1. Trimming took 6 bases from V and 4 from J; bases not matched to a gene: 8. Germline-derived CDR1 and CDR2 are MDHEN and SYDVKM. CDR3 length: 15 residues.

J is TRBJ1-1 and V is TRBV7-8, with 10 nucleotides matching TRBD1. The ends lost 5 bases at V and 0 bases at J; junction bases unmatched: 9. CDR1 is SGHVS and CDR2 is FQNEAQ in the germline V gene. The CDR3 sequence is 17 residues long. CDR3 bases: TGTGCCAGCAGCCCGGGACAGGGGTTCCCCTTGAACACTGAAGCTTTCTTT. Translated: CASSPGQGFPLNTEAFF.

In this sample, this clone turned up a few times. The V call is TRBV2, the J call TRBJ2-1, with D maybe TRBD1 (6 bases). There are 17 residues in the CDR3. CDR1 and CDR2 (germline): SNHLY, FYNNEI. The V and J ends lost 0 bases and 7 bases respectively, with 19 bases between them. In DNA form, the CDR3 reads TGTGCCAGCAGTGAAGCGCTGGGGCACAGGGTTCGAAATGAGCAGTTCTTC. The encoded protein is CASSEALGHRVRNEQFF.

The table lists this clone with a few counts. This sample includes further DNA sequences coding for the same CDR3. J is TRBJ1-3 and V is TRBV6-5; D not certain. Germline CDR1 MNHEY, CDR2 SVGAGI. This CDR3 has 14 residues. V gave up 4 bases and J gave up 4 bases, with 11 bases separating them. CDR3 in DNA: TGTGCCAGCAGTTCTACCGTCTCGGGAAACACCATATATTTT. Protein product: CASSSTVSGNTIYF.

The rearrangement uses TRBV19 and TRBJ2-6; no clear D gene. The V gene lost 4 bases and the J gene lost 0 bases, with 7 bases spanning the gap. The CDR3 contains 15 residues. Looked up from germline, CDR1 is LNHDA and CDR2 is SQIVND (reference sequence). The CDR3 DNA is TGTGCCAGTAGTACAGCAACCTCTGGGGCCAACGTCCTGACTTTC. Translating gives CASSTATSGANVLTF.

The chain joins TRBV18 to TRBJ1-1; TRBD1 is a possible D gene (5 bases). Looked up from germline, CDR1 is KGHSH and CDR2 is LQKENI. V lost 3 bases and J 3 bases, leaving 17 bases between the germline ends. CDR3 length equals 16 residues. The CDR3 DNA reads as TGTGCCAGCTCACCGCAGGGCAGCATGGAGGACACTGAAGCTTTCTTT. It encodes CASSPQGSMEDTEAFF. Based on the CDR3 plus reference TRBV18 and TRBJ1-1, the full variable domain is NAGVMQNPRHLVRRRGQEARLRCSPMKGHSHVYWYRQLPEEGLKFMVYLQKENIIDESGMPKERFSAEFPKEGPSILRIQQVVRGDSAAYFCASSPQGSMEDTEAFFGQGTRLTVV.

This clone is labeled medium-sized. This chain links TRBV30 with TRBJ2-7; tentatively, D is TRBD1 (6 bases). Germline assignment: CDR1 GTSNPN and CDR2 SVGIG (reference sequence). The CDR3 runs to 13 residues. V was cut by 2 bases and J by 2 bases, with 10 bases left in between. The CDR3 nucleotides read TGTGCCTGGAGTCGACAGGAACCCTACGAGCAGTACTTC. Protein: CAWSRQEPYEQYF.

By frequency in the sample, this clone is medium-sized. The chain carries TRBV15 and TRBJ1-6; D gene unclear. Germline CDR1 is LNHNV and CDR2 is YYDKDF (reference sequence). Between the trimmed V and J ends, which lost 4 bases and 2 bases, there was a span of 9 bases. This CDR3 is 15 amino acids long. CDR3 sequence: CATSMGPTYNSPLHF. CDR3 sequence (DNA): TGTGCCACCAGCATGGGTCCGACCTATAATTCACCCCTCCACTTT.

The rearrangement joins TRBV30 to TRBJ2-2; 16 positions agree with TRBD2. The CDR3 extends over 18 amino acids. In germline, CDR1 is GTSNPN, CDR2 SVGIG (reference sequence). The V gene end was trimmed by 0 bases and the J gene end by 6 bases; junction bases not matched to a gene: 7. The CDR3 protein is CAWSVLGLAGGPAGELFF. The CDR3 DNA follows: TGTGCCTGGAGTGTATTGGGACTAGCGGGGGGGCCGGCCGGGGAGCTGTTTTTT. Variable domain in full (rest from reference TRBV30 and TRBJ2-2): SQTIHQWPATLVQPVGSPLSLECTVEGTSNPNLYWYRQAAGRGLQLLFYSVGIGQISSEVPQNLSASRPQDRQFILSSKKLLLSDSGFYLCAWSVLGLAGGPAGELFFGEGSRLTVL.

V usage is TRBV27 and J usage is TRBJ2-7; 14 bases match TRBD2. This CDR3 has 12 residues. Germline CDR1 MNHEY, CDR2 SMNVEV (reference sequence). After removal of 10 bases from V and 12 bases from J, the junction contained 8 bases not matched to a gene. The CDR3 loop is CATSGTSGSRYF. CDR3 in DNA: TGTGCCACCTCGGGGACTAGCGGGAGTAGGTACTTC.

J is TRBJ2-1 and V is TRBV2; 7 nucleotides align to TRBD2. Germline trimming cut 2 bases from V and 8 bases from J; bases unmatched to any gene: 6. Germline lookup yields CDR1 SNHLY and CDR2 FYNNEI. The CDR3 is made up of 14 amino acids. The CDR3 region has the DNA TGTGCCAGCAGTGAACGCGGGAGTATGTATGAGCAGTTCTTC. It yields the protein CASSERGSMYEQFF.

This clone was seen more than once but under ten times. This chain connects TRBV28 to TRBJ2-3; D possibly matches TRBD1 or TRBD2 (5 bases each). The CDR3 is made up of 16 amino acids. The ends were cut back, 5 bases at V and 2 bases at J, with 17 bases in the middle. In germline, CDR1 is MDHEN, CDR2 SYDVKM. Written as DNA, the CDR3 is TGTGCCAGCAGTCCCGGGGACCTTCGGGACACAGATACGCAGTATTTT. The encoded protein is CASSPGDLRDTDTQYF.

For the CDR3, the DNA is TGTGCCAGCAGTTACCATACAGGGGACTCTGGGGCCAACGTCCTGACTTTC. Amino acids: CASSYHTGDSGANVLTF. V and J are TRBV6-2 or TRBV6-3 and TRBJ2-6; 7 bases align to TRBD1. The CDR3 covers 17 residues. The germline gives CDR1 MNHEY, CDR2 SVGEGT. The V and J ends lost 2 bases and 0 bases, in that order; junction bases with no gene match: 4.

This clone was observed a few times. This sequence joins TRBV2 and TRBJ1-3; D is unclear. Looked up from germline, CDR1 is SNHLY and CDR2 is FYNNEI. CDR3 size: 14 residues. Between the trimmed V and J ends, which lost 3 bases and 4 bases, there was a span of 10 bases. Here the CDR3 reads CASSERRAGNTIYF. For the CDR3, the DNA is TGTGCCAGCAGTGAGCGAAGGGCCGGAAACACCATATATTTT.

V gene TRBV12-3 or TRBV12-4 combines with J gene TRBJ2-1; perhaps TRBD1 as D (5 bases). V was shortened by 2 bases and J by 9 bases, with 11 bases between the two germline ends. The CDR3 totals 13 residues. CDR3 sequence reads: CASSLSSQGEQFF. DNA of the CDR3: TGTGCCAGCAGTTTAAGTTCCCAGGGTGAGCAGTTCTTC.

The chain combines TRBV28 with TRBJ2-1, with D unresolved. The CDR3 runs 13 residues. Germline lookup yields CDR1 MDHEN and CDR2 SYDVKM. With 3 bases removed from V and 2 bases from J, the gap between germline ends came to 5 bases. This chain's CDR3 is CASSLQAYNEQFF. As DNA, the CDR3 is TGTGCCAGCAGTTTGCAGGCCTACAATGAGCAGTTCTTC.

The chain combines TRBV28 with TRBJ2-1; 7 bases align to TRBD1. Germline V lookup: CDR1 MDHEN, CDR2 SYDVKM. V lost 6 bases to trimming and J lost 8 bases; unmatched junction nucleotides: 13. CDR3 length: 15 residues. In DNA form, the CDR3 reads TGTGCCAGCAGGCCAGGGACAGCTGGAAGGGATGAGCAGTTCTTC. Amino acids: CASRPGTAGRDEQFF.

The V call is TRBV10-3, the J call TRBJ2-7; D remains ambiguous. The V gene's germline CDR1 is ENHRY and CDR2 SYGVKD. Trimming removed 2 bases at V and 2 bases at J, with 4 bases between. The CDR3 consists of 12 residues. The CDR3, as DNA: TGTGCCATCAGTGAGGCTACCTACGAGCAGTACTTC. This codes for CAISEATYEQYF.

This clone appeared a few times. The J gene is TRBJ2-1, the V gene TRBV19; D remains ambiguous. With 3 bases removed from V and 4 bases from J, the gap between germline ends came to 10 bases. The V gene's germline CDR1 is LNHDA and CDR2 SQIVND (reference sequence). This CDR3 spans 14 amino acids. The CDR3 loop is CASSIPLGYNEQFF. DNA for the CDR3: TGTGCCAGTAGTATCCCCCTAGGGTACAATGAGCAGTTCTTC. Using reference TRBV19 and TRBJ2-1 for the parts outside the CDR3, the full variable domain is DGGITQSPKYLFRKEGQNVTLSCEQNLNHDAMYWYRQDPGQGLRLIYYSQIVNDFQKGDIAEGYSVSREKKESFPLTVTSAQKNPTAFYLCASSIPLGYNEQFFGPGTRLTVL.

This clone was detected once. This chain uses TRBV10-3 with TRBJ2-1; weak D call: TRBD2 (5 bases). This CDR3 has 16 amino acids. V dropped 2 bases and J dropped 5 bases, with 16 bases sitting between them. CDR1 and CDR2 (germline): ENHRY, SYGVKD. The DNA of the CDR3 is TGTGCCATCAGTGAGGAGATAGGACTTCCCAACAATGAGCAGTTCTTC. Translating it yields CAISEEIGLPNNEQFF.

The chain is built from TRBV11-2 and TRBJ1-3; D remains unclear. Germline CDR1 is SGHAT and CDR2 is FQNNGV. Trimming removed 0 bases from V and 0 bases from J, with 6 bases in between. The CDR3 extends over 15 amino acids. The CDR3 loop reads CASSLDLYSGNTIYF. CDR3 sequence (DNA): TGTGCCAGCAGCTTAGATCTGTACTCTGGAAACACCATATATTTT.

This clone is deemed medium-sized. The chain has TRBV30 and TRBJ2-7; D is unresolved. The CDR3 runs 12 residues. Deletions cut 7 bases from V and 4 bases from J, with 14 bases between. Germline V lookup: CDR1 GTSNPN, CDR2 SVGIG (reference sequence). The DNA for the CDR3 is TGTGCCTTGACGACGAAACGGTACGAGCAGTACTTC. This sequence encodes CALTTKRYEQYF.

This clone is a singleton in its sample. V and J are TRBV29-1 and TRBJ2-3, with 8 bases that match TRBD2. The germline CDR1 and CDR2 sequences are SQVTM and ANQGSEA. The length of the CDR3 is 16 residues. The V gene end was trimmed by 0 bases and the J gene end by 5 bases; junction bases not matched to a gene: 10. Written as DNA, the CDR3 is TGCAGCGTTGAAGATCCCAGCGGGAGCCCCCAAGATACGCAGTATTTT. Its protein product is CSVEDPSGSPQDTQYF.

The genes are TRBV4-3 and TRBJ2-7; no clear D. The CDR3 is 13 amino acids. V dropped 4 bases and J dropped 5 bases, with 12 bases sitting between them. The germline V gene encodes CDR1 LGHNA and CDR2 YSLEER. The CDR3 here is CASSPYSGDEQYF. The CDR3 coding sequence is TGCGCCAGCAGCCCCTATTCGGGCGACGAGCAGTACTTC.